A single sample gave rise to the 28 T cell receptor beta chains below, sequenced in a study of metastatic and nonmetastatic thyroid tumors. TCRdb re-called clones from the PCR reads using MiXCR. The sample records over 15,000 clones, 24% being singletons. Among the patients, none had received any treatment before thyroid surgery. Sequencing was done on a sample of tumor tissue. The receptors derive from a male donor with papillary thyroid cancer or a benign thyroid nodule (not recorded which). Some clones in this sample may be carry-over from other donors' samples.

Many counts were recorded for this clone. The chain has TRBV11-3 and TRBJ1-3; D is uncertain. CDR3 length equals 15 residues. Germline CDR1 and CDR2: SGHNT and YENEEA. With 5 bases removed from V and 0 bases from J, the gap between germline ends came to 11 bases. Written as DNA, the CDR3 is TGTGCCAGCAGCGAGGACTCCCACTCTGGAAACACCATATATTTT. Its translation is CASSEDSHSGNTIYF.

This clone was recorded many times. The J gene is TRBJ2-1, the V gene TRBV30, with D uncertain. Germline V gene sequence: CDR1 GTSNPN, CDR2 SVGIG (reference sequence). The CDR3 is made up of 12 amino acids. V gave up 3 bases and J gave up 7 bases, with 10 bases separating them. The CDR3 reads CAWSSVSNEQFF. The CDR3 DNA reads TGTGCCTGGAGCTCCGTATCGAATGAGCAGTTCTTC.

This clone occurred a few times. With a much larger clone just one base away, this may be a read error. The chain joins TRBV4-1 to TRBJ2-5; D possibly uses TRBD1 or TRBD2 (5 bases each). The V gene's germline CDR1 is MGHRA and CDR2 YSYEKL. This CDR3 is built from 12 residues. The CDR3 nucleotides read TGCACCAGCAGCCTAGAGGGGGAGACCCAGTACTTC. It yields the protein CTSSLEGETQYF.

Comment on this clone: The junction and the germline gene differ at one end; a read error may be behind it. CDR3 nucleotide sequence: TGCGCCAGCAGCCTAACTACAGAGGGAGCGGGGAAGACCGAGTACTTC. It yields the protein CASSLTTEGAGKTEYF. The chain recombines TRBV5-1 with TRBJ2-5; 7 bases agree with TRBD2. The CDR3 is 16 residues long. Germline assignment: CDR1 SGHRS and CDR2 YFSETQ.

This clone ranks as medium-sized. The chain couples TRBV5-1 to TRBJ2-7, with 9 bases that match TRBD2. Germline values: CDR1 SGHRS, CDR2 YFSETQ. The CDR3 is made up of 17 amino acids. J was trimmed by 4 bases and V by 2 bases; bases with no gene match: 13. CDR3 sequence (DNA): TGCGCCAGCAGCTTACAGGGGAGCGGGAGGACCATTTACGAGCAGTACTTC. Protein product: CASSLQGSGRTIYEQYF.

The sample holds a few counts of this clone. The chain carries TRBV27 and TRBJ1-1, with TRBD1 matching over 7 bases. V shed 3 bases, J shed 4 bases, and the junction held 8 bases outside the gene matches. The CDR3 contains 15 residues. CDR1 is MNHEY and CDR2 is SMNVEV in the germline V gene (reference sequence). DNA of the CDR3: TGTGCCAGCAGTTTCCTGACAGGGATGGCCACTGAAGCTTTCTTT. It codes for CASSFLTGMATEAFF.

This clone was picked up many times. A much larger clone lies a single base off, so this may be a read error. This chain links TRBV10-1 with TRBJ1-2; 11 bases align to TRBD1. V dropped 6 bases and J dropped 0; count of bases not matched to a gene: 3. CDR1 WNHNN and CDR2 SYGVQD come from the germline V gene (reference sequence). The CDR3 runs 15 residues. Here the CDR3 DNA reads TGCGCCAGCAGAGCGGGACAGGGGGCTAACTATGGCTACACCTTC. Translated: CASRAGQGANYGYTF.

This clone was seen many times. The gene calls are TRBV2 and TRBJ2-3, with TRBD1 matching over 7 bases. Germline loops: CDR1 SNHLY, CDR2 FYNNEI. The CDR3 has 15 residues. V was clipped by 2 bases and J by 3 bases; unmatched bases: 5. The CDR3 nucleotides read TGTGCCAGCAGTGAACCCTACAGGGGAACAGATACGCAGTATTTT. Its translation is CASSEPYRGTDTQYF.

This clone was detected ten times or more. The chain recombines TRBV5-1 with TRBJ2-1; D unclear. CDR3 size: 13 residues. Trimming shortened V by 0 bases and J by 5 bases, and 6 bases separated the two germline ends. Per germline, CDR1 SGHRS and CDR2 YFSETQ. The CDR3 DNA reads TGCGCCAGCAGCTTGGATGGCCACAATGAGCAGTTCTTC. Protein: CASSLDGHNEQFF.

This clone occurred a few times. V usage is TRBV6-2 or TRBV6-3 and J usage is TRBJ2-1; possible D gene TRBD2, 6 bases. This CDR3 is 13 amino acids long. With 5 bases removed from V and 3 bases from J, the gap between germline ends came to 8 bases. CDR1 MNHEY and CDR2 SVGEGT come from the germline V gene. CDR3 region: CASSPGLYNEQFF. Here the CDR3 DNA reads TGTGCCAGCAGTCCGGGACTCTACAATGAGCAGTTCTTC.

This clone was found a few times. A junction end diverges from the germline sequence, so it may reflect a read error. The rearrangement joins TRBV19 to TRBJ2-7; weak D call: TRBD2 (6 bases). CDR3 length: 13 amino acids. Germline loops: CDR1 LNHDA, CDR2 SQIVND (reference sequence). The DNA of the CDR3 is TGTGCCAGTAGTATAGGGAGGGGTTACGACCAGTACTTC. This translates into CASSIGRGYDQYF. Full variable domain (remainder filled in from reference TRBV19 and TRBJ2-7): DGGITQSPKYLFRKEGQNVTLSCEQNLNHDAMYWYRQDPGQGLRLIYYSQIVNDFQKGDIAEGYSVSREKKESFPLTVTSAQKNPTAFYLCASSIGRGYDQYFGPGTRLTVT.

This clone was detected a few times. The CDR3 loop reads CASSDWAGDSPLHF. Written as DNA, the CDR3 is TGTGCCAGCAGTGACTGGGCAGGGGACTCACCCCTCCACTTT. This chain connects TRBV6-1 to TRBJ1-6; D perhaps matches TRBD1 (6 bases). The germline CDR1 and CDR2 sequences are MNHNS and SASEGT. V lost 3 bases to trimming and J lost 10 bases, with 13 bases between them. The CDR3 sequence is 14 residues long.

The chain recombines TRBV28 with TRBJ1-6, with 7 bases that match TRBD1. V dropped 2 bases and J dropped 9; count of bases not matched to a gene: 1. Germline CDR1 and CDR2: MDHEN and SYDVKM. CDR3 length: 13 amino acids. CDR3 sequence: CASSLDRVSPLHF. The CDR3 region has the DNA TGTGCCAGCAGTTTAGACAGGGTTTCACCCCTCCACTTT.

About this clone itself: One end of the junction fails to match germline, which may point to a read error. This sample also contains other DNA sequences that code for the same CDR3. V gene TRBV27 combines with J gene TRBJ2-6, with D tentatively TRBD2 (6 bases). The CDR3 consists of 13 residues. Germline V gene lookup returns CDR1 MNHEY and CDR2 SMNVEV (reference sequence). Here the CDR3 reads CASGIGRTNVLTF. The CDR3 DNA is TGTGCCAGCGGTATCGGGAGAACCAATGTCCTGACTTTC. The full variable domain, in which reference TRBV27 and TRBJ2-6 provide the parts outside the CDR3, is EAQVTQNPRYLITVTGKKLTVTCSQNMNHEYMSWYRQDPGLGLRQIYYSMNVEVTDKGDVPEGYKVSRKEKRNFPLILESPSPNQTSLYFCASGIGRTNVLTFGAGSRLTVL.

The table lists this clone with many counts. This chain connects TRBV6-1 to TRBJ2-5, with TRBD2 matching over 8 bases. The CDR3 spans 15 residues. V was pared by 6 bases and J by 3 bases, with 9 bases of the junction left unmatched. The germline gives CDR1 MNHNS, CDR2 SASEGT. CDR3 coding DNA: TGTGCCAGCAGCCCGCGCGGGGGGCTGGAAGAGACCCAGTACTTC. This encodes CASSPRGGLEETQYF.

Many counts were recorded for this clone. The rearrangement joins TRBV28 to TRBJ2-7; tentative D call: TRBD1 (6 bases). Per the germline V gene, CDR1 is MDHEN and CDR2 is SYDVKM. Trimming removed 3 bases from V and 4 bases from J, with 13 bases in between. The CDR3 length is 14 residues. The CDR3 reads CASSLGQDKYEQYF. CDR3 sequence (DNA): TGTGCCAGCAGTTTGGGACAAGACAAGTACGAGCAGTACTTC.

The chain employs TRBV28 and TRBJ1-1; a possible D gene is TRBD1 (6 bases). V lost 5 bases, J lost 1 base, and 11 bases lay in between. This CDR3 comprises 14 residues. CDR1 MDHEN and CDR2 SYDVKM come from the germline V gene. The CDR3 is CASSPPDRNTEAFF. The CDR3 bases are TGTGCCAGCAGTCCCCCGGACAGGAACACTGAAGCTTTCTTT.

This clone was detected ten times or more. This chain joins TRBV4-1 and TRBJ2-5, with D perhaps matching TRBD1 (5 bases). Deletions cut 1 base from V and 3 bases from J, with 12 bases between. Germline V gene sequence: CDR1 MGHRA, CDR2 YSYEKL. The CDR3 sequence is 15 residues long. The CDR3 here is CASSQAGREKETQYF. CDR3 DNA sequence: TGCGCCAGCAGCCAAGCTGGCAGGGAAAAAGAGACCCAGTACTTC.

The chain joins TRBV9 to TRBJ1-2; TRBD1 agrees at 8 bases. Trimming took 4 bases from V and 5 from J; bases not matched to a gene: 13. The CDR3 is 16 amino acids. The germline gives CDR1 SGDLS, CDR2 YYNGEE. The CDR3 loop reads CASSIGTGPGSYGYTF. The CDR3 coding sequence is TGTGCCAGCAGCATCGGGACAGGCCCGGGGAGTTATGGCTACACCTTC.

This clone was seen at least ten times. This chain links TRBV4-2 with TRBJ2-6; 11 bases line up with TRBD1. Germline V CDR1 and CDR2: LGHNA, YNFKEQ. The trim removed 3 bases at V and 0 bases at J, leaving 1 base unmatched. This CDR3 is 17 amino acids long. This CDR3 reads CASSQGTGGSGANVLTF. CDR3 coding DNA: TGTGCCAGCAGCCAGGGGACAGGGGGCTCTGGGGCCAACGTCCTGACTTTC.

This clone was counted many times. The chain joins TRBV14 to TRBJ2-7; 7 bases map to TRBD2. V shed 5 bases and J 0 bases; nucleotides not matched to a gene: 7. The CDR3 is made up of 15 amino acids. The germline CDR1 and CDR2 sequences are SGHDN and FVKESK. This CDR3 reads CASSNLADLSYEQYF. CDR3 sequence (DNA): TGTGCCAGCAGCAACCTAGCGGATCTCTCCTACGAGCAGTACTTC.

This clone was seen at least ten times. V is TRBV29-1 and J is TRBJ1-3; a weak D match, TRBD1 (5 bases). CDR3 length: 16 amino acids. The V end lost 4 bases, the J end lost 0 bases, and 16 bases lay between the germline ends. Germline V lookup: CDR1 SQVTM, CDR2 ANQGSEA. CDR3 amino acids: CSVVSTGGDSGNTIYF. The DNA of the CDR3 is TGCAGCGTTGTTAGCACGGGGGGGGACTCTGGAAACACCATATATTTT.

This rearrangement joins TRBV19 to TRBJ2-7, with TRBD1 identical over 7 bases. CDR1 is LNHDA, CDR2 SQIVND, per germline (reference sequence). The CDR3 extends over 14 amino acids. The V gene end was trimmed by 4 bases and the J gene end by 4 bases; junction bases not matched to a gene: 7. This CDR3 is CASSTPGQIYEQYF. The CDR3 DNA reads TGTGCCAGTAGTACCCCGGGACAGATTTACGAGCAGTACTTC. Filled out from reference TRBV19 and TRBJ2-7, the complete variable domain reads DGGITQSPKYLFRKEGQNVTLSCEQNLNHDAMYWYRQDPGQGLRLIYYSQIVNDFQKGDIAEGYSVSREKKESFPLTVTSAQKNPTAFYLCASSTPGQIYEQYFGPGTRLTVT.

The V gene is TRBV5-1, the J gene TRBJ2-7; 7 bases line up with TRBD1. V was pared by 2 bases and J by 5 bases, with 4 bases of the junction left unmatched. The CDR3 length is 13 residues. Per germline, CDR1 SGHRS and CDR2 YFSETQ. In DNA form, the CDR3 reads TGCGCCAGCAGCTTACAGGGGTCCCACGAGCAGTACTTC. Protein: CASSLQGSHEQYF.

CDR3 bases: TGTGCCAGCAGTGAATTTCATGGTGTTGACGAGCAGTACTTC. Residues: CASSEFHGVDEQYF. The chain carries TRBV6-1 and TRBJ2-7; D ambiguous. Deletions cut 2 bases from V and 5 bases from J, with 13 bases between. This CDR3 region has 14 residues. CDR1 and CDR2 (germline): MNHNS, SASEGT.

This clone was observed many times. A clone one base away is much larger, so this may be a read error. The same CDR3 also results from other DNA sequences found in this sample. V gene TRBV28 combines with J gene TRBJ2-7, with D perhaps TRBD1 (6 bases). Trimming shortened V by 5 bases and J by 6 bases, and 8 bases separated the two germline ends. This CDR3 is built from 11 residues. Per germline, CDR1 MDHEN and CDR2 SYDVKM. The CDR3 sequence is CASSLQGEQYF. The CDR3 DNA reads as TGTGCCAGCAGTCTACAGGGCGAGCAGTACTTC.

As for this clone: A junction boundary mismatches the germline segment, possibly from a read error. The rearrangement uses TRBV4-1 and TRBJ1-1; TRBD1 matches at 9 bases. Germline CDR1 is MGHRA and CDR2 is YSYEKL. The CDR3 extends over 16 amino acids. CDR3 protein: CASSLGQGTLNTEAFF. The CDR3 bases are TGCGCCAGCAGCCTCGGACAGGGGACCTTGAACACTGAAGCCTTCTTT.

This clone has a count of ten or more. This may arise from a read error, as a much more abundant clone is one base away. J is TRBJ2-1 and V is TRBV18; 7 nucleotides agree with TRBD2. Germline assignment: CDR1 KGHSH and CDR2 LQKENI. The CDR3 is made up of 16 amino acids. Trimming cost V 2 bases and J 0 bases; bases outside gene matches: 4. For the CDR3, the DNA is TGTGCCAGCTCACCAAAGAAGCGGGGCTCCTACAATGAGCAGTTCTTC. Protein product: CASSPKKRGSYNEQFF.